A single sample is the source of the 23 T cell receptor beta chains below, sequenced in a study of spatial heterogeneity in lung cancer. Points from the study as a whole: Expanded alpha and beta TCR counts within tumors tracked tumor mutation counts.

Time point of the sample: sample taken at primary tumor resection. These receptors' targets are unknown. One entry per CDR3 protein results from TCRdb running MiXCR on the 5' RACE reads. This sample yields fewer than 7,000 distinct CDR3 sequences, of which approximately 7.5% are seen a single time; around 28% belongs to the top ten. This sample comprised lung tumor tissue, obtained at surgery. These receptors originate from a female donor with early-stage non-small cell lung cancer.

This clonotype was counted between two and nine times. This chain joins TRBV5-4 and TRBJ2-7; 7 positions match TRBD1. Germline lookup yields CDR1 SGHNT and CDR2 YYREEE (reference sequence). Trimming removed 4 bases from V and 4 bases from J; junction bases left unmatched: 5. This CDR3 has 13 residues. The CDR3 sequence is CASSPGQVYEQYF. In DNA form, the CDR3 reads TGTGCCAGCAGCCCCGGACAGGTTTACGAGCAGTACTTC.

At least ten counts were recorded for this clonotype. V gene TRBV9 combines with J gene TRBJ2-5; D not resolved. Germline loops: CDR1 SGDLS, CDR2 YYNGEE. The CDR3 loop spans 15 amino acids. Trimming removed 0 bases at V and 2 bases at J, with 11 bases between. Written as DNA, the CDR3 is TGTGCCAGCAGCGTAGATTTGATGGGGCAAGAGACCCAGTACTTC. Amino acid sequence: CASSVDLMGQETQYF.

By proportion, this clonotype is medium-sized. The J gene is TRBJ2-1, the V gene TRBV5-6; 11 positions match TRBD2. The length of the CDR3 is 15 residues. The junction had 4 bases not matched to a gene; V was cut back by 4 bases and J by 4 bases. Germline V gene sequence: CDR1 SGHDT, CDR2 YYEEEE. The CDR3 region is CASSVAGGPYNEQFF. The DNA of the CDR3 is TGTGCCAGCAGCGTAGCGGGAGGGCCTTACAATGAGCAGTTCTTC.

The V and J genes are TRBV2 and TRBJ1-2; D is ambiguous. The germline CDR1 and CDR2 sequences are SNHLY and FYNNEI. The length of the CDR3 is 14 residues. V gave up 3 bases and J gave up 0 bases, with 8 bases separating them. This chain's CDR3 is CASSEGSANYGYTF. The CDR3 DNA reads TGTGCCAGCAGTGAGGGCTCCGCTAACTATGGCTACACCTTC.

This clonotype was detected only a few times. The chain employs TRBV12-3 or TRBV12-4 and TRBJ2-7, with TRBD2 matching over 8 bases. This CDR3 contains 14 residues. Trimming removed 5 bases from V and 1 base from J; junction bases left unmatched: 4. The CDR3 loop reads CASSPSGRSYEQYF. CDR3 nucleotide sequence: TGTGCCAGCAGTCCAAGCGGGAGATCCTACGAGCAGTACTTC.

This clonotype has a count of ten or more. The chain is built from TRBV12-3 or TRBV12-4 and TRBJ2-7; a weak D match, TRBD1 (6 bases). The V and J ends lost 8 bases and 6 bases respectively, with 14 bases between them. The CDR3 is 12 residues long. CDR3 bases: TGTGCCAGCTCCCAGGGGCTTAGCGAGCAGTACTTC. It codes for CASSQGLSEQYF.

In this sample, this clonotype is medium-sized. The chain carries TRBV9 and TRBJ1-1, with D uncertain. The CDR3 has 13 amino acids. Between the trimmed V and J ends, which lost 2 bases and 2 bases, there was a span of 7 bases. CDR1 is SGDLS and CDR2 is YYNGEE in the germline V gene. Here the CDR3 reads CASSVRGNTEAFF. As DNA, the CDR3 is TGTGCCAGCAGCGTCCGAGGAAACACTGAAGCTTTCTTT.

This clonotype was seen at least ten times. The genes are TRBV10-2 and TRBJ2-5; 8 nucleotides line up with TRBD2. J was trimmed by 5 bases and V by 4 bases; bases with no gene match: 3. The CDR3 contains 13 residues. From germline, CDR1 is WSHSY and CDR2 SAAADI. CDR3 residues: CASSGSSGETQYF. The CDR3 nucleotides read TGCGCCAGCAGTGGGTCTAGCGGGGAGACCCAGTACTTC.

V gene TRBV7-2 combines with J gene TRBJ2-1; the match to TRBD2 covers 14 bases. The CDR3 consists of 17 residues. With 5 bases clipped from V and 2 bases from J, the junction kept 5 bases outside the gene matches. The germline CDR1 and CDR2 sequences are SGHTA and FQGNSA. The CDR3 bases are TGTGCCAGCAGCCCCGGGACTAGCGGGAGAACCTACAATGAGCAGTTCTTC. Translation: CASSPGTSGRTYNEQFF.

This clonotype was counted ten times or more. The chain links TRBV7-2 to TRBJ2-1, with D perhaps being TRBD1 or TRBD2 (6 bases each). The CDR3 has 15 residues. Germline CDR1 reads SGHTA; CDR2 reads FQGNSA. Trimming cost V 3 bases and J 6 bases, with 15 bases left between them. CDR3 in DNA: TGTGCCAGCAGCTTGGGTGGGGGGCCCATCAATGAGCAGTTCTTC. Translating it yields CASSLGGGPINEQFF.

The table lists this clonotype with many counts. The chain has TRBV5-4 and TRBJ2-2; 11 nucleotides align to TRBD2. V gave up 4 bases and J gave up 3 bases; unmatched junction bases: 5. The V gene's germline CDR1 is SGHNT and CDR2 YYREEE (reference sequence). The CDR3 runs 16 residues. The DNA for the CDR3 is TGTGCCAGCAGCAACAGACTAGCGGGACACACCGGGGAGCTGTTTTTT. Protein product: CASSNRLAGHTGELFF.

At least ten counts were recorded for this clonotype. CDR3: CASSSVAGGRYEQYF. In DNA, the CDR3 is TGTGCCAGCAGTTCCGTAGCGGGAGGGCGGTACGAGCAGTACTTC. J is TRBJ2-7 and V is TRBV28, with 11 bases fitting TRBD2. The CDR3 is 15 amino acids. The V segment lost 4 bases and the J segment 4 bases; nucleotides outside the gene matches: 6. Germline loops: CDR1 MDHEN, CDR2 SYDVKM. Together with reference TRBV28 and TRBJ2-7, the CDR3 gives the full variable domain: DVKVTQSSRYLVKRTGEKVFLECVQDMDHENMFWYRQDPGLGLRLIYFSYDVKMKEKGDIPEGYSVSREKKERFSLILESASTNQTSMYLCASSSVAGGRYEQYFGPGTRLTVT.

The rearrangement joins TRBV4-1 to TRBJ2-7, with a weak D call TRBD2 (5 bases). Germline loops: CDR1 MGHRA, CDR2 YSYEKL. CDR3 length: 18 residues. V lost 0 bases and J 0 bases, leaving 18 bases between the germline ends. CDR3 loop: CASSQDLASRRSSYEQYF. CDR3 bases: TGCGCCAGCAGCCAAGATTTAGCGTCCAGAAGGAGCTCCTACGAGCAGTACTTC.

By sample share, this clonotype is medium-sized. The chain has TRBV23-1 and TRBJ2-4; D remains unclear. TRBV23-1 is sorted into the ORF group, with uncertain function. The CDR3 has 10 amino acids. V shed 8 bases and J shed 9 bases, with 8 bases lying between them. In nucleotides, the CDR3 is TGCGCCAGCGGGTTTCTCATTCAGTACTTC. Its translation is CASGFLIQYF.

By its share, this clonotype is medium-sized. The chain combines TRBV7-2 with TRBJ1-2; D possibly corresponds to TRBD1 (5 bases). There are 15 residues in the CDR3. Trimming shortened V by 4 bases and J by 4 bases, and 16 bases separated the two germline ends. Germline CDR1 SGHTA, CDR2 FQGNSA. The CDR3 DNA reads TGTGCCAGCAGCTCACCGGGACGGAACTTCTATGGCTACACCTTC. Translating it yields CASSSPGRNFYGYTF.

The chain has TRBV24-1 and TRBJ2-1; possibly TRBD1 for D (5 bases). Germline-derived CDR1 and CDR2 are KGHDR and SFDVKD. The CDR3 has 12 amino acids. V was pared by 9 bases and J by 10 bases, with 15 bases between. The chain's CDR3 is CATGLGPGEQFF. CDR3 sequence (DNA): TGTGCCACCGGTCTGGGGCCAGGGGAGCAGTTCTTC.

This clonotype came up many times. The chain employs TRBV29-1 and TRBJ2-7; TRBD1 agrees at 8 bases. This CDR3 contains 13 residues. V lost 4 bases, J lost 2 bases, and 4 bases stayed unmatched. Germline loops: CDR1 SQVTM, CDR2 ANQGSEA. The CDR3 nucleotides are TGCAGCGTTGGAACAGGGGGTGCCTACGAGCAGTACTTC. Translation: CSVGTGGAYEQYF.

This clonotype was counted many times. The chain joins TRBV20-1 to TRBJ2-5, with D possibly called TRBD1 or TRBD2 (5 bases each). Trimming removed 6 bases at V and 9 bases at J, with 17 bases between. The CDR3 extends over 12 amino acids. Looked up from germline, CDR1 is DFQATT and CDR2 is SNEGSKA (reference sequence). CDR3 sequence (DNA): TGCAGTGCCCTTAGGGACCGTGGATCCCAGTACTTC. It encodes CSALRDRGSQYF.

This clonotype was seen at least ten times. The V call is TRBV6-5, the J call TRBJ1-2, with 9 bases that match TRBD1. V lost 4 bases and J lost 5; bases outside the gene matches: 14. Germline CDR1 is MNHEY and CDR2 is SVGAGI. The CDR3 sequence is 17 residues long. CDR3 DNA sequence: TGTGCCAGCAGTTTTCGATCGGGACAGGGTGGGGGATATGGCTACACCTTC. This sequence encodes CASSFRSGQGGGYGYTF.

The chain uses TRBV29-1 and TRBJ2-5, with D perhaps TRBD2 (6 bases). This CDR3 contains 14 residues. V was cut by 6 bases and J by 5 bases, with 19 bases left in between. From germline, CDR1 is SQVTM and CDR2 ANQGSEA. DNA for the CDR3: TGCAGCGTGGGGAGGTCACTCGACTTGGAGACCCAGTACTTC. Residues: CSVGRSLDLETQYF.

The chain's CDR3 is CASSLISGNEVFF. CDR3 coding DNA: TGTGCCAGCAGCTTAATTTCGGGGAATGAGGTGTTCTTC. The chain is built from TRBV11-2 and TRBJ2-1, with D maybe TRBD2 (5 bases). The V end lost 2 bases, the J end lost 15 bases, and 17 bases lay between the germline ends. The V gene's germline CDR1 is SGHAT and CDR2 FQNNGV. CDR3 length: 13 residues. The complete variable domain, with remaining parts taken from reference TRBV11-2 and TRBJ2-1, reads EAGVAQSPRYKIIEKRQSVAFWCNPISGHATLYWYQQILGQGPKLLIQFQNNGVVDDSQLPKDRFSAERLKGVDSTLKIQPAKLEDSAVYLCASSLISGNEVFFGPGTRLTVL.

The chain has TRBV20-1 and TRBJ2-7; TRBD1 matches at 7 bases. CDR1 and CDR2 from the germline V gene are DFQATT and SNEGSKA (reference sequence). There are 13 residues in the CDR3. The V segment lost 4 bases and the J segment 4 bases; nucleotides outside the gene matches: 7. DNA for the CDR3: TGCAGTGCTACAGGGGACAGCCCGTACGAGCAGTACTTC. Protein sequence: CSATGDSPYEQYF.

This clonotype was counted ten times or more. The V call is TRBV4-2, the J call TRBJ2-3; 8 bases are a match to TRBD2. Germline CDR1 is LGHNA and CDR2 is YNFKEQ. This CDR3 contains 16 residues. The J segment lost 6 bases and the V segment lost 4 bases, leaving 12 bases of the junction unmatched. The CDR3 spells CASSPGTSFYMDTQYF. The DNA for the CDR3 is TGTGCCAGCAGCCCCGGGACTAGTTTTTATATGGATACGCAGTATTTT.